These 14 T cell receptor beta chains were sequenced from one sample in a study of cytomegalovirus exposure and HLA in healthy donors. A multiplex PCR was run with 60 Vbeta primers and 13 Jbeta primers. Measured with immunoSEQ multiplex PCR; TCRdb has only the in-frame clones, and not every one. The table records about 150,000 clones, around 65% of them present only once. Sequenced material: PBMCs. These receptors were obtained from a woman aged 55 to 70 in good health and CMV-seronegative.

The chain couples TRBV11-2 to TRBJ2-7, with D tentatively TRBD2 (5 bases). Germline CDR1 is SGHAT and CDR2 is FQNNGV. CDR3 length: 14 residues. V lost 2 bases to trimming and J lost 6 bases, with 14 bases between them. For the CDR3, the DNA is TGTGCCAGCAGCTTAAGCGTACTAGTCTGCGAGCAGTACTTC. Translation: CASSLSVLVCEQYF.

The genes are TRBV27 and TRBJ2-1; D ambiguous. The ends were cut back, 9 bases at V and 2 bases at J, with 8 bases in the middle. The V gene's germline CDR1 is MNHEY and CDR2 SMNVEV (reference sequence). The CDR3 has 12 amino acids. The CDR3: CASFGPYNEQFF. DNA of the CDR3: TGTGCCAGTTTTGGCCCCTACAATGAGCAGTTCTTC.

The genes are TRBV5-4 and TRBJ2-3; 11 nucleotides agree with TRBD1. CDR3 length: 18 residues. The V gene end was trimmed by 3 bases and the J gene end by 4 bases; junction bases not matched to a gene: 13. The V gene's germline CDR1 is SGHNT and CDR2 YYREEE (reference sequence). DNA of the CDR3: TGTGCCAGCAGCTCCGGGACAGGGGGTAGCACTTGGTCAGATACGCAGTATTTT. This gives the protein CASSSGTGGSTWSDTQYF.

The genes are TRBV11-2 and TRBJ2-1, with 13 bases matching TRBD2. The CDR3 sequence is 15 residues long. Germline V gene lookup returns CDR1 SGHAT and CDR2 FQNNGV. V lost 5 bases, J lost 10 bases, and 8 bases stayed unmatched. The CDR3 region is CASSDTSGGAREQFF. CDR3 DNA sequence: TGTGCCAGCAGCGACACTAGCGGGGGGGCCCGGGAGCAGTTCTTC. Combining the CDR3 with reference TRBV11-2 and TRBJ2-1 gives the whole variable domain EAGVAQSPRYKIIEKRQSVAFWCNPISGHATLYWYQQILGQGPKLLIQFQNNGVVDDSQLPKDRFSAERLKGVDSTLKIQPAKLEDSAVYLCASSDTSGGAREQFFGPGTRLTVL.

The rearrangement joins TRBV5-4 to TRBJ1-6; maybe TRBD1 (6 bases). CDR1 SGHNT and CDR2 YYREEE come from the germline V gene (reference sequence). The CDR3 loop spans 16 amino acids. V gave up 4 bases and J gave up 4 bases, with 15 bases separating them. Here the CDR3 DNA reads TGTGCCAGCAGCCCGGAGGCAGGGGCTTATAATTCACCCCTCCACTTT. This encodes CASSPEAGAYNSPLHF.

The sample holds a few counts of this clone. J is TRBJ2-2 and V is TRBV29-1, with 10 nucleotides matching TRBD2. There are 15 residues in the CDR3. Germline CDR1 and CDR2: SQVTM and ANQGSEA. V gave up 6 bases and J gave up 4 bases; unmatched junction bases: 8. CDR3 loop: CSVTIAGGGTGELFF. Here the CDR3 DNA reads TGCAGCGTGACAATAGCGGGGGGAGGCACCGGGGAGCTGTTTTTT.

The sample holds one count of this clone. The rearrangement links TRBV25-1 to TRBJ2-2; weak D call: TRBD2 (5 bases). This CDR3 contains 15 residues. Germline CDR1 is MGHDK and CDR2 is SYGVNS. V was pared by 6 bases and J by 8 bases, with 19 bases between. CDR3 protein: CASRPDRGSRGELFF. CDR3 DNA: TGTGCCAGCAGACCCGACCGGGGTTCAAGGGGGGAGCTGTTTTTT.

V is TRBV7-9 and J is TRBJ1-1; tentatively, D is TRBD1 (6 bases). The CDR3 has 16 amino acids. V was shortened by 5 bases and J by 4 bases, with 20 bases between the two germline ends. CDR1 and CDR2 (germline): SEHNR, FQNEAQ (reference sequence). CDR3 region: CASSPTGFVSGTEAFF. CDR3 in DNA: TGTGCCAGCAGCCCGACAGGATTCGTATCGGGCACTGAAGCTTTCTTT.

This clone showed up just a few times. The CDR3 loop reads CASQGPPSHEKLFF. CDR3 in DNA: TGTGCCAGCCAGGGGCCGCCATCCCACGAAAAACTGTTTTTT. J is TRBJ1-4 and V is TRBV19, with D possibly being TRBD1 (6 bases). Germline CDR1 reads LNHDA; CDR2 reads SQIVND (reference sequence). CDR3 length equals 14 residues. V was clipped by 9 bases and J by 8 bases, with 19 bases between them.

This sequence joins TRBV7-2 and TRBJ1-6, with a weak D call TRBD1 (6 bases). Germline CDR1 reads SGHTA; CDR2 reads FQGNSA. V lost 1 base to trimming and J lost 9 bases, with 13 bases between them. This CDR3 has 15 residues. This CDR3 is CASSLVPEGVSPLHF. The CDR3 DNA reads TGTGCCAGCAGCTTAGTTCCCGAGGGGGTTTCACCCCTCCACTTT.

The gene calls are TRBV7-2 and TRBJ1-2, with a tentative D call TRBD1 (6 bases). V lost 1 base, J lost 5 bases, and 14 bases lay in between. CDR3 size: 15 residues. Per the germline V gene, CDR1 is SGHTA and CDR2 is FQGNSA. CDR3 region: CASSLVGTPSYGYTF. The CDR3 coding sequence is TGTGCCAGCAGCTTAGTGGGGACACCTTCTTATGGCTACACCTTC.

The genes are TRBV7-9 and TRBJ2-1, with a weak D call TRBD2 (5 bases). Germline CDR1 is SEHNR and CDR2 is FQNEAQ (reference sequence). V lost 5 bases, J lost 0 bases, and 11 bases lay in between. CDR3 length equals 15 residues. The CDR3 protein is CASSPDGGSYNEQFF. Written as DNA, the CDR3 is TGTGCCAGCAGCCCCGACGGAGGCTCCTACAATGAGCAGTTCTTC.

This clone has a single count. This rearrangement joins TRBV2 to TRBJ1-4; D is perhaps TRBD1 (6 bases). V was pared by 6 bases and J by 5 bases, with 16 bases between. Germline V gene sequence: CDR1 SNHLY, CDR2 FYNNEI. The CDR3 is made up of 15 amino acids. The CDR3 loop is CASSPHGTSNEKLFF. Here the CDR3 DNA reads TGTGCCAGCAGCCCCCACGGGACATCCAATGAAAAACTGTTTTTT.

This rearrangement joins TRBV27 to TRBJ2-3, with D perhaps matching TRBD2 (6 bases). Looked up from germline, CDR1 is MNHEY and CDR2 is SMNVEV (reference sequence). This CDR3 has 14 residues. Trimming took off 7 bases at V and 3 bases at J, with 14 bases between the two ends. In DNA, the CDR3 is TGTGCCAGCATTCCGAGCGCGGGGACAGATACGCAGTATTTT. This encodes CASIPSAGTDTQYF.